This TCR beta chain was documented in a study of blood T cell repertoires in COVID-19. In the study overall: The analysed material was cDNA or gDNA that came from T cells, B-cell-depleted T cells, or PBMCs.

Germline CDR1 reads SNHLY; CDR2 reads FYNNEI. Trimming took off 1 base at V and 2 bases at J, with 9 bases between the two ends. The CDR3 is 15 amino acids. In the original workflow: Reference gene primer amplification yielded estimated nucleated cell counts. Assay used: immunoSEQ multiplex PCR; TCRdb lists only in-frame clones, some missing. The DNA was the basis for D and trimming; V, J and clone size are from that table. The profile shows approximately 92,000 clones, 81% of them singletons. The rearrangement uses TRBV2 and TRBJ1-5; D is undetermined. This receptor was obtained from a man in his sixties with acute or convalescent COVID-19. Material for sequencing was peripheral blood. The CDR3 loop reads CASSEGEGGNQPQHF. Written as DNA, the CDR3 is TGTGCCAGCAGTGAAGGGGAGGGTGGCAATCAGCCCCAGCATTTT.